This passage covers 25 T cell receptor beta chains from one sample sequenced in a study of T cells of healthy individuals. Using its own MiXCR run on the 5' RACE reads, TCRdb lists one record per CDR3 protein. The profile shows approximately 50,000 distinct CDR3 sequences, about 14% of them singletons. The source is a human donor in good health.

This clonotype was found a few times. This chain links TRBV11-2 with TRBJ2-1; D may be TRBD2 (7 bases). The CDR3 loop spans 21 amino acids. Germline assignment: CDR1 SGHAT and CDR2 FQNNGV. Trimming removed 5 bases from V and 0 bases from J, with 29 bases in between. The DNA for the CDR3 is TGTGCCAGCAGCCCCAATACGGGGGGCAGGGGATGGACATTCTCCTACAATGAGCAGTTCTTC. It specifies CASSPNTGGRGWTFSYNEQFF.

This clonotype showed up just a few times. The gene calls are TRBV21-1 and TRBJ2-2; whether TRBD1, the table's D call, matches the DNA was not checked. TRBV21-1 is shown as a pseudogene. The CDR3 consists of 14 residues. CDR3 DNA sequence: TGTGCCAGCAAGAAGACAGTGAACACCGGGGAGCTGTTTTTT. This sequence encodes CASKKTVNTGELFF.

The chain links TRBV2 to TRBJ2-7, with 7 nucleotides matching TRBD1. V shed 6 bases, J shed 3 bases, and the junction held 11 bases outside the gene matches. The CDR3 spans 15 residues. Germline loops: CDR1 SNHLY, CDR2 FYNNEI. The CDR3 nucleotides are TGTGCCAGCAGATTATTGGACAGGCCCCACTACGAGCAGTACTTC. It encodes CASRLLDRPHYEQYF.

This clonotype was observed a few times. The gene calls are TRBV2 and TRBJ1-1, with TRBD1 identical over 7 bases. V shed 4 bases, J shed 6 bases, and the junction held 5 bases outside the gene matches. This CDR3 contains 13 residues. Germline CDR1 reads SNHLY; CDR2 reads FYNNEI. CDR3 coding DNA: TGTGCCAGCAGTGTACAGGGGAGGGCTGAAGCTTTCTTT. Translation gives CASSVQGRAEAFF.

This clonotype appeared a few times. V is TRBV6-5 and J is TRBJ2-2, with 7 bases fitting TRBD1. CDR3 length: 15 residues. V shed 5 bases, J shed 3 bases, and the junction held 6 bases outside the gene matches. Per the germline V gene, CDR1 is MNHEY and CDR2 is SVGAGI. The CDR3 loop is CASSPDRAYTGELFF. DNA for the CDR3: TGTGCCAGCAGTCCCGACAGGGCCTACACCGGGGAGCTGTTTTTT.

In nucleotides, the CDR3 is TGCAGCGTATCCGCCCTTCCCCGGGACAGGGGGTTTGAATGGACTGAAGCTTTCTTT. Protein sequence: CSVSALPRDRGFEWTEAFF. This chain uses TRBV29-1 with TRBJ1-1, with 11 bases identical to TRBD1. Per the germline V gene, CDR1 is SQVTM and CDR2 is ANQGSEA. The CDR3 runs to 19 residues. With 6 bases clipped from V and 5 bases from J, the junction kept 23 bases outside the gene matches. The full variable domain, completed using reference TRBV29-1 and TRBJ1-1, is SAVISQKPSRDICQRGTSLTIQCQVDSQVTMMFWYRQQPGQSLTLIATANQGSEATYESGFVIDKFPISRPNLTFSTLTVSNMSPEDSSIYLCSVSALPRDRGFEWTEAFFGQGTRLTVV.

This clonotype was seen just once. The CDR3 spells CASSLPGYGYTF. The CDR3 DNA reads as TGTGCCAGCAGCTTACCGGGTTATGGCTACACCTTC. The V gene is TRBV7-9, the J gene TRBJ1-2; no firm D call. Germline V gene lookup returns CDR1 SEHNR and CDR2 FQNEAQ (reference sequence). This CDR3 is 12 amino acids long. The V gene lost 2 bases and the J gene lost 5 bases, with 6 bases spanning the gap.

The chain joins TRBV29-1 to TRBJ1-5; unclear D gene. Trimming took off 5 bases at V and 2 bases at J, with 13 bases between the two ends. The CDR3 spans 14 residues. The germline gives CDR1 SQVTM, CDR2 ANQGSEA. For the CDR3, the DNA is TGCAGCGTTAAAACTCAGGATGGCAATCAGCCCCAGCATTTT. Its protein is CSVKTQDGNQPQHF.

This chain links TRBV6-1 with TRBJ2-7; D not resolved. Germline V CDR1 and CDR2: MNHNS, SASEGT. Trimming removed 6 bases at V and 3 bases at J, with 9 bases between. The CDR3 totals 12 residues. In DNA form, the CDR3 reads TGTGCCAGCAGCGCTCGGAGCTACGAGCAGTACTTC. Translated: CASSARSYEQYF.

The gene calls are TRBV14 and TRBJ2-7, with 10 bases lining up with TRBD2. This CDR3 spans 14 amino acids. After removal of 4 bases from V and 3 bases from J, the junction contained 3 bases not matched to a gene. Germline V lookup: CDR1 SGHDN, CDR2 FVKESK. For the CDR3, the DNA is TGTGCCAGCAGCCCGGGACTAGCGATCTACGAGCAGTACTTC. Translated: CASSPGLAIYEQYF. The full variable domain, completed using reference TRBV14 and TRBJ2-7, is EAGVTQFPSHSVIEKGQTVTLRCDPISGHDNLYWYRRVMGKEIKFLLHFVKESKQDESGMPNNRFLAERTGGTYSTLKVQPAELEDSGVYFCASSPGLAIYEQYFGPGTRLTVT.

This clonotype has only a few counts. V is TRBV10-3 and J is TRBJ2-1; no definite D call. The V and J ends lost 0 bases and 6 bases respectively, with 18 bases between them. CDR3 length: 17 residues. Germline lookup yields CDR1 ENHRY and CDR2 SYGVKD. The CDR3 protein is CAISESIYSRKSNEQFF. For the CDR3, the DNA is TGTGCCATCAGTGAGTCGATTTATTCGAGGAAATCCAATGAGCAGTTCTTC.

The J gene is TRBJ2-3, the V gene TRBV7-2, with 7 bases fitting TRBD2. This CDR3 region has 15 residues. The trim removed 8 bases at V and 2 bases at J, leaving 10 bases unmatched. Germline CDR1 reads SGHTA; CDR2 reads FQGNSA. For the CDR3, the DNA is TGTGCCAGCGGGGGGGAGGACTACCACACAGATACGCAGTATTTT. Its translation: CASGGEDYHTDTQYF.

The table lists this clonotype with many counts. This chain joins TRBV29-1 and TRBJ1-1; unclear D gene. V gave up 4 bases and J gave up 0 bases, with 9 bases separating them. This CDR3 has 13 residues. Germline V CDR1 and CDR2: SQVTM, ANQGSEA. In DNA, the CDR3 is TGCAGCGTTGCCGCAGAACTGAACACTGAAGCTTTCTTT. This sequence encodes CSVAAELNTEAFF.

This clonotype was detected once. The chain carries TRBV6-6 and TRBJ2-3, with 8 bases matching TRBD1. J gave up 4 bases and V 0 bases, and 6 bases lay outside the gene matches. This CDR3 spans 16 amino acids. The V gene's germline CDR1 is MNHNY and CDR2 SVGAGI (reference sequence). The CDR3 loop reads CASSYSMQGAADTQYF. CDR3 in DNA: TGTGCCAGCAGTTACTCTATGCAGGGGGCGGCAGATACGCAGTATTTT.

In its sample, this clonotype ranks as medium-sized. V and J are TRBV12-3 or TRBV12-4 and TRBJ2-7; tentatively, D is TRBD1 (5 bases). Trimming pared 3 bases from V and 5 bases from J, leaving 11 bases between. This CDR3 region has 13 residues. The CDR3 is CASSLQGAHEQYF. CDR3 in DNA: TGTGCCAGCAGTTTGCAAGGGGCCCACGAGCAGTACTTC.

This clonotype has more than one count but fewer than ten. In DNA form, the CDR3 reads TGTGCTAGTGCCTTCGGGGTTACCTACAATGAGCAGTTCTTC. Encoded protein: CASAFGVTYNEQFF. The chain combines TRBV12-5 with TRBJ2-1; tentatively, D is TRBD2 (5 bases). The CDR3 is made up of 14 amino acids. Trimming pared 7 bases from V and 2 bases from J, leaving 12 bases between. Germline-derived CDR1 and CDR2 are LGHNT and FRNRAP. The complete variable domain, with remaining parts taken from reference TRBV12-5 and TRBJ2-1, reads DARVTQTPRHKVTEMGQEVTMRCQPILGHNTVFWYRQTMMQGLELLAYFRNRAPLDDSGMPKDRFSAEMPDATLATLKIQPSEPRDSAVYFCASAFGVTYNEQFFGPGTRLTVL.

The J gene is TRBJ1-4, the V gene TRBV7-2; possible D gene TRBD1, 5 bases. CDR1 is SGHTA, CDR2 FQGNSA, per germline. The V end was cut by 2 bases, the J end by 4 bases, with 8 bases between. CDR3 size: 14 residues. The CDR3 loop is CASSLSGNNEKLFF. The CDR3 DNA sequence: TGTGCCAGCAGCTTATCAGGGAATAATGAAAAACTGTTTTTT.

In its sample, this clonotype was seen many times. This chain connects TRBV4-1 to TRBJ2-6; D not resolved. The length of the CDR3 is 13 residues. Germline V gives CDR1 MGHRA, CDR2 YSYEKL. Trimming removed 6 bases at V and 2 bases at J, with 5 bases between. CDR3 nucleotide sequence: TGCGCCAGCAGTCCACCTGGGGCCAACGTCCTGACTTTC. Amino acid sequence: CASSPPGANVLTF.

This sequence joins TRBV7-8 and TRBJ1-1; tentatively, D is TRBD1 (5 bases). V was trimmed by 8 bases and J by 5 bases, leaving 12 bases between them. Germline V gene data show CDR1 as SGHVS and CDR2 as FQNEAQ. CDR3 size: 12 residues. CDR3 residues: CASGYRKTEAFF. In DNA, the CDR3 is TGTGCCAGCGGATACAGGAAGACTGAAGCTTTCTTT.

CDR3 residues: CASSGYSSNQPQRYSSNQPQHF. Written as DNA, the CDR3 is TGTGCCAGCAGTGGCTACAGCTCCAATCAGCCCCAGCGCTACAGCTCCAATCAGCCCCAGCATTTT. The chain is built from TRBV2 and TRBJ1-5, with D uncertain. Trimming cost V 4 bases and J 3 bases, with 34 bases left between them. This CDR3 is built from 22 residues. Germline loops: CDR1 SNHLY, CDR2 FYNNEI.

The rearrangement links TRBV2 to TRBJ1-5; possible D gene TRBD1, 6 bases. V gave up 5 bases and J gave up 7 bases, with 15 bases separating them. This CDR3 has 14 amino acids. Per the germline V gene, CDR1 is SNHLY and CDR2 is FYNNEI. This CDR3 reads CASSFTGTRQPQHF. Here the CDR3 DNA reads TGTGCCAGCAGTTTCACAGGGACGAGGCAGCCCCAGCATTTT.

This clonotype was recorded many times. This chain joins TRBV19 and TRBJ2-5; TRBD1 aligns across 9 bases. The CDR3 runs 18 residues. The junction had 15 bases not matched to a gene; V was cut back by 5 bases and J by 2 bases. Germline V CDR1 and CDR2: LNHDA, SQIVND (reference sequence). The CDR3 DNA sequence: TGTGCCAGTAGTTTAGGGACCGGGACAGGGAGACTACAAGAGACCCAGTACTTC. Translated, it gives CASSLGTGTGRLQETQYF.

In this sample, this clonotype turned up a few times. V is TRBV7-9 and J is TRBJ2-7; D unresolved. In germline, CDR1 is SEHNR, CDR2 FQNEAQ (reference sequence). CDR3 size: 14 residues. The V gene lost 3 bases and the J gene lost 5 bases, with 14 bases spanning the gap. The CDR3 DNA sequence: TGTGCCAGCAGCTTTGGCTCGCACAGCGACGAGCAGTACTTC. The encoded protein is CASSFGSHSDEQYF.

This clonotype was seen repeatedly, ten times or more. This rearrangement joins TRBV6-6 to TRBJ1-1; 8 nucleotides line up with TRBD1. The CDR3 consists of 14 residues. Looked up from germline, CDR1 is MNHNY and CDR2 is SVGAGI (reference sequence). The J segment lost 2 bases and the V segment lost 2 bases, leaving 1 base of the junction unmatched. Here the CDR3 reads CASSYDRGNTEAFF. In DNA form, the CDR3 reads TGTGCCAGCAGTTACGACAGGGGTAACACTGAAGCTTTCTTT.

This clonotype was counted many times. The V call is TRBV10-3, the J call TRBJ2-1; TRBD1 or TRBD2 may be the D gene (6 bases each). Trimming shortened V by 6 bases and J by 9 bases, and 27 bases separated the two germline ends. The CDR3 sequence is 17 residues long. Germline V gene data show CDR1 as ENHRY and CDR2 as SYGVKD. CDR3 bases: TGTGCCATCAGGGCGCCTGTGGGGGGACCCATACAGGGTGAGCAGTTCTTC. This encodes CAIRAPVGGPIQGEQFF.